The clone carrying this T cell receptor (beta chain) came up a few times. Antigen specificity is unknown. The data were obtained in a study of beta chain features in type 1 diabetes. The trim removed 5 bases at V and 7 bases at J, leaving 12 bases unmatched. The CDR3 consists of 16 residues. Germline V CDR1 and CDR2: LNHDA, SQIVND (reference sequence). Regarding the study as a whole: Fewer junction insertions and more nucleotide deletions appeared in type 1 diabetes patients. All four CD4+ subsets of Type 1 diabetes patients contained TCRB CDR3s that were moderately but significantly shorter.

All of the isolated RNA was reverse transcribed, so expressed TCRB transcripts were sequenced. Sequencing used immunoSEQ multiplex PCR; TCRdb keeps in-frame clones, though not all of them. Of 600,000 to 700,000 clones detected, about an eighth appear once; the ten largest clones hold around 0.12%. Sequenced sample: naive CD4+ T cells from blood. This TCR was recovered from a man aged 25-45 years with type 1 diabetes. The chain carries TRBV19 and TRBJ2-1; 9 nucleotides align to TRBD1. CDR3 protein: CASSLPRQGVVNEQFF. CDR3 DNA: TGTGCCAGTAGTTTACCTAGACAGGGGGTTGTAAATGAGCAGTTCTTC.